These T cell receptor beta chains were read from a single sample in a study of blood T cell repertoires in COVID-19. Assay: immunoSEQ multiplex PCR; the TCRdb copy retains only in-frame clones and omits some. The sample shows 75,000 to 100,000 clones, 87% of them seen only once. Sample: peripheral blood. These receptors were obtained from a human donor in a cohort sampled during active COVID-19. Both conserved end residues are part of each CDR3. Fields, in order: V gene, J gene, D gene, clone size, CDR3 DNA, CDR3 protein. A D gene is named only where the DNA matches it firmly. Clone size appears in some rows only: once, few, many, or a class for an expanded clone.

V gene: TRBV28
J gene: TRBJ1-5
D gene: NA
clone size: NA
CDR3 DNA: TGTGCCAGCAGCCCTACAGGTTTTACTCAGCCCCAGCATTTT
CDR3 protein: CASSPTGFTQPQHF

V gene: TRBV4-2
J gene: TRBJ1-4
D gene: NA
clone size: NA
CDR3 DNA: TGTGCCAGCAGCCCGAGTCTCGTTAATGAAAAACTGTTTTTT
CDR3 protein: CASSPSLVNEKLFF

V gene: TRBV9
J gene: TRBJ2-2
D gene: NA
clone size: NA
CDR3 DNA: TGTGCCAGCAGCGTAGATAACATCCCTACCGGGGAGCTGTTTTTT
CDR3 protein: CASSVDNIPTGELFF

V gene: TRBV19
J gene: TRBJ1-1
D gene: NA
clone size: NA
CDR3 DNA: TGTGCCAGTAGTACACTACGTACAGGAGCGAACACTGAAGCTTTCTTT
CDR3 protein: CASSTLRTGANTEAFF

V gene: TRBV7-8
J gene: TRBJ1-6
D gene: TRBD1
clone size: NA
CDR3 DNA: TGTGCCAGCAGCCCCAGGATCAGGGGGAATTCACCCCTCCACTTT
CDR3 protein: CASSPRIRGNSPLHF

V gene: TRBV11-2
J gene: TRBJ1-2
D gene: NA
clone size: NA
CDR3 DNA: TGTGCCAGCAGCTTAGATCCCCAGACTGGTAGCTACACCTTC
CDR3 protein: CASSLDPQTGSYTF

V gene: TRBV9
J gene: TRBJ2-2
D gene: NA
clone size: once
CDR3 DNA: TGTGCCAGCAGCGTCGCCCAGACCCCTAGTACCGGGGAGCTGTTTTTT
CDR3 protein: CASSVAQTPSTGELFF

V gene: TRBV25-1
J gene: TRBJ2-2
D gene: NA
clone size: NA
CDR3 DNA: TGTGCCACGGGACTCTCTGCGATCGGGGAGCTGTTTTTT
CDR3 protein: CATGLSAIGELFF

V gene: TRBV6-5
J gene: TRBJ2-7
D gene: NA
clone size: NA
CDR3 DNA: TGTGCCAGCGGGAAGGCCAGGGGCCCAATTTACGAGCAGTACTTC
CDR3 protein: CASGKARGPIYEQYF

V gene: TRBV10-2
J gene: TRBJ1-5
D gene: NA
clone size: few
CDR3 DNA: TGCGCCAGCAGTGATGAACAGGTCGGCAATCAGCCCCAGCATTTT
CDR3 protein: CASSDEQVGNQPQHF

V gene: TRBV3-1/TRBV3-2
J gene: TRBJ2-3
D gene: NA
clone size: NA
CDR3 DNA: TGTGCCAGCAGCCAAGAGGCCACAGATACGCAGTATTTT
CDR3 protein: CASSQEATDTQYF

V gene: TRBV3-1/TRBV3-2
J gene: TRBJ2-3
D gene: TRBD2
clone size: NA
CDR3 DNA: TGTGCCAGCAGCCAAGATCTTGTACTAGCGGGAGTAGATACGCAGTATTTT
CDR3 protein: CASSQDLVLAGVDTQYF

V gene: TRBV16
J gene: TRBJ1-1
D gene: NA
clone size: NA
CDR3 DNA: TGTGCCAGCAGCCAATCGTACTCCTCGTCCGAAGCTTTCTTT
CDR3 protein: CASSQSYSSSEAFF

V gene: TRBV29-1
J gene: TRBJ1-1
D gene: TRBD1
clone size: NA
CDR3 DNA: TGCAGCGTCCAACCGACAGGGAGGAACACTGAAGCTTTCTTT
CDR3 protein: CSVQPTGRNTEAFF

V gene: TRBV9
J gene: TRBJ2-5
D gene: TRBD2
clone size: NA
CDR3 DNA: TGTGCCAGCAGCGTAGGGGTCGGGGCGGGAGCAGGAGAGACCCAGTACTTC
CDR3 protein: CASSVGVGAGAGETQYF

V gene: TRBV7-3
J gene: TRBJ1-1
D gene: NA
clone size: few
CDR3 DNA: TGTGCCAGCAGCTTACGGGGGATCAACACTGAAGCTTTCTTT
CDR3 protein: CASSLRGINTEAFF

V gene: TRBV21-1
J gene: TRBJ1-5
D gene: NA
clone size: NA
CDR3 DNA: TGTGCCAGCAGCATCGTCCAGGCCCCAGACAATCAGCCCCAGCATTTT
CDR3 protein: CASSIVQAPDNQPQHF

V gene: TRBV27
J gene: TRBJ1-1
D gene: TRBD1
clone size: NA
CDR3 DNA: TGTGCCAGCAGGCGGCCGGGACAGGGGCTCTTGAACACTGAAGCTTTCTTT
CDR3 protein: CASRRPGQGLLNTEAFF

V gene: TRBV11-2
J gene: TRBJ1-4
D gene: NA
clone size: NA
CDR3 DNA: TGTGCCAGCAGCCCCTGGACTACAGAGAATGAAAAACTGTTTTTT
CDR3 protein: CASSPWTTENEKLFF

V gene: TRBV7-8
J gene: TRBJ2-5
D gene: TRBD2
clone size: NA
CDR3 DNA: TGTGCCAGCACCACGGGGCGGGAGAGGCGGCGAGAGACCCAGTACTTC
CDR3 protein: CASTTGRERRRETQYF

V gene: TRBV5-1
J gene: TRBJ2-7
D gene: TRBD1
clone size: NA
CDR3 DNA: TGCGCCAGCAGCATTACAGGGGGAGAGTACGAGCAGTACTTC
CDR3 protein: CASSITGGEYEQYF

V gene: TRBV11-1
J gene: TRBJ1-2
D gene: NA
clone size: once
CDR3 DNA: TGTGCCAGCGTCAGTAGCGGTAGCTATGGCTACACCTTC
CDR3 protein: CASVSSGSYGYTF

V gene: TRBV5-1
J gene: TRBJ2-7
D gene: NA
clone size: NA
CDR3 DNA: TGCGCCAGCAGGCCAATACTAGCCCTGGAGCATGGAGAGCAGTACTTC
CDR3 protein: CASRPILALEHGEQYF

V gene: TRBV4-2
J gene: TRBJ2-3
D gene: TRBD2
clone size: once
CDR3 DNA: TGTGCCAGCAGCCAAGAATTGAGACTAGCGGGACGGAATGCCAATGAAGATACGCAGTATTTT
CDR3 protein: CASSQELRLAGRNANEDTQYF

V gene: TRBV5-6
J gene: TRBJ2-5
D gene: NA
clone size: NA
CDR3 DNA: TGTGCCAGCAGCCCCTTTAGGGGGAACGGTGACGAGACCCAGTACTTC
CDR3 protein: CASSPFRGNGDETQYF

V gene: TRBV6-2/TRBV6-3
J gene: TRBJ1-1
D gene: NA
clone size: few
CDR3 DNA: TGTGCCAGCAGTTACGGGCAGGGTAAGATAAGCACTGAAGCTTTCTTT
CDR3 protein: CASSYGQGKISTEAFF

V gene: TRBV29-1
J gene: TRBJ1-5
D gene: TRBD1
clone size: NA
CDR3 DNA: TGCAGCGTTGCGGACAGGGGATATCAGCCCCAGCATTTT
CDR3 protein: CSVADRGYQPQHF

V gene: TRBV6-5
J gene: TRBJ2-7
D gene: NA
clone size: NA
CDR3 DNA: TGTGCCAGCGGAAGGCAGGGAATCTACGAGCAGTACTTC
CDR3 protein: CASGRQGIYEQYF

V gene: TRBV7-9
J gene: TRBJ1-2
D gene: NA
clone size: NA
CDR3 DNA: TGTGCCAGCAGCTTAGAACTCACCGGAGAACCGGGCTACACCTTC
CDR3 protein: CASSLELTGEPGYTF

V gene: TRBV24-1
J gene: TRBJ2-3
D gene: NA
clone size: NA
CDR3 DNA: TGTGCCACCAGTGATTTGGGCAGGACAGATACGCAGTATTTT
CDR3 protein: CATSDLGRTDTQYF

V gene: TRBV6-5
J gene: TRBJ2-5
D gene: TRBD2
clone size: NA
CDR3 DNA: TGTGCCAGCAGTTACTCGCGGGGGGCGGCCCAGTACTTC
CDR3 protein: CASSYSRGAAQYF

V gene: TRBV9
J gene: TRBJ2-3
D gene: NA
clone size: NA
CDR3 DNA: TGTGCCAGCAGCACGTGGCAGAGCACAGATACGCAGTATTTT
CDR3 protein: CASSTWQSTDTQYF

V gene: TRBV18
J gene: TRBJ2-7
D gene: NA
clone size: NA
CDR3 DNA: TGTGCCAGCTCACTTTCCGGGACACTTACCTACGAGCAGTACTTC
CDR3 protein: CASSLSGTLTYEQYF

V gene: TRBV6-1
J gene: TRBJ1-1
D gene: NA
clone size: NA
CDR3 DNA: TGTGCCAGCAGTGAAGCAGGCAGGGGTCGGACTGAAGCTTTCTTT
CDR3 protein: CASSEAGRGRTEAFF

V gene: TRBV18
J gene: TRBJ2-3
D gene: TRBD2
clone size: NA
CDR3 DNA: TGTGCCAGCTCACCACGGGCTAGCGGGAGCACAGATACGCAGTATTTT
CDR3 protein: CASSPRASGSTDTQYF

V gene: TRBV18
J gene: TRBJ1-1
D gene: NA
clone size: NA
CDR3 DNA: TGTGCCAGCTCACCACCCTTCGGAGGGGACACTGAAGCTTTCTTT
CDR3 protein: CASSPPFGGDTEAFF

V gene: TRBV7-2
J gene: TRBJ2-3
D gene: TRBD2
clone size: NA
CDR3 DNA: TGTGCCAGCAGCTCCCGGGGTAGCGGGAGTGGCACAGATACGCAGTATTTT
CDR3 protein: CASSSRGSGSGTDTQYF

V gene: TRBV7-9
J gene: TRBJ2-3
D gene: NA
clone size: NA
CDR3 DNA: TGTGCCAGCAGGTTCCGGGAGCGCACAGATACGCAGTATTTT
CDR3 protein: CASRFRERTDTQYF

V gene: TRBV6-2/TRBV6-3
J gene: TRBJ1-1
D gene: TRBD1
clone size: NA
CDR3 DNA: TGTGCCAGCAGTTTCTCCGGGACAGCCACTGAAGCTTTCTTT
CDR3 protein: CASSFSGTATEAFF

V gene: TRBV5-1
J gene: TRBJ2-3
D gene: TRBD2
clone size: NA
CDR3 DNA: TGCGCCAGCAGCTTAGGTCTGAGCGGGAGTGGAACAGATACGCAGTATTTT
CDR3 protein: CASSLGLSGSGTDTQYF

V gene: TRBV7-2
J gene: TRBJ2-7
D gene: TRBD1
clone size: NA
CDR3 DNA: TGTGCCAGCAGCTTATATGGGACAGGGGGCTACGAGCAGTACTTC
CDR3 protein: CASSLYGTGGYEQYF

V gene: TRBV5-4
J gene: TRBJ2-3
D gene: NA
clone size: NA
CDR3 DNA: TGTGCCAGCAGCTTGGCGGGGGGCAGGGGAAGCACAGATACGCAGTATTTT
CDR3 protein: CASSLAGGRGSTDTQYF

V gene: TRBV19
J gene: TRBJ2-7
D gene: NA
clone size: once
CDR3 DNA: TGTGCCAGCAAAAAGACAGGTGATACCTACGAGCAGTACTTC
CDR3 protein: CASKKTGDTYEQYF

V gene: TRBV5-1
J gene: TRBJ2-3
D gene: NA
clone size: NA
CDR3 DNA: TGCGCCAGCAGCTTAGACGGAGTTCCTAGCACAGATACGCAGTATTTT
CDR3 protein: CASSLDGVPSTDTQYF